A selection of T cell receptor beta chains follows, all from one sample in a study of T cells after yellow fever vaccination. One entry per CDR3 protein results from TCRdb running MiXCR on the 5' RACE reads. In the table there are 42,000 or so distinct CDR3 sequences, about 7% of which are singletons. Sequences were derived from CD8+ T cells not binding an NS4B(214-222) dextramer, sorted from PBMCs, sampled 45 days after the yellow fever booster vaccination. These receptors were taken from a man under 40 who received the YFV17D yellow fever vaccine. Each CDR3 is given with its conserved first and last residue. The D gene is left open where the match is weak. The size entry gives once, few or many counts, or a class when the clone is expanded.

d_gene: TRBD1; abundance: few; v_gene: TRBV20-1; len: 15; j_gene: TRBJ1-1; CDR3aa: CSANDLRGGGTEAFF; CDR3nt: TGCAGTGCGAATGACCTCAGGGGGGGGGGGACTGAAGCTTTCTTT
d_gene: -; abundance: many; v_gene: TRBV4-3; len: 14; j_gene: TRBJ2-3; CDR3aa: CASSQRGGTDTQYF; CDR3nt: TGCGCCAGCAGCCAACGGGGAGGCACAGATACGCAGTATTTT
d_gene: -; abundance: few; v_gene: TRBV7-2; len: 13; j_gene: TRBJ2-7; CDR3aa: CASSPPMDREQYF; CDR3nt: TGTGCCAGCAGCCCTCCTATGGATCGAGAGCAGTACTTC
d_gene: -; abundance: many; v_gene: TRBV4-1; len: 13; j_gene: TRBJ2-3; CDR3aa: CASSQYISDTQYF; CDR3nt: TGCGCCAGCAGCCAGTACATCTCAGATACGCAGTATTTT
d_gene: TRBD2; abundance: many; v_gene: TRBV6-5; len: 13; j_gene: TRBJ2-7; CDR3aa: CASRGTSPYEQYF; CDR3nt: TGTGCCAGCAGGGGGACTAGCCCCTACGAGCAGTACTTC
d_gene: -; abundance: many; v_gene: TRBV29-1; len: 13; j_gene: TRBJ2-7; CDR3aa: CSVEVGTDYEQYF; CDR3nt: TGCAGCGTTGAAGTAGGGACTGATTACGAGCAGTACTTC
d_gene: -; abundance: many; v_gene: TRBV2; len: 15; j_gene: TRBJ2-1; CDR3aa: CASSDPRGSYNEQFF; CDR3nt: TGTGCCAGCAGTGATCCCAGGGGCTCCTACAATGAGCAGTTCTTC
d_gene: TRBD1; abundance: many; v_gene: TRBV12-3/TRBV12-4; len: 14; j_gene: TRBJ2-7; CDR3aa: CASSYGTGVYEQYF; CDR3nt: TGTGCCAGCAGTTATGGGACAGGGGTTTACGAGCAGTACTTC
d_gene: -; abundance: many; v_gene: TRBV12-3/TRBV12-4; len: 15; j_gene: TRBJ1-5; CDR3aa: CASSLVSTGNQPQHF; CDR3nt: TGTGCCAGCAGTTTAGTGTCGACGGGGAATCAGCCCCAGCATTTT
d_gene: -; abundance: many; v_gene: TRBV15; len: 15; j_gene: TRBJ2-4; CDR3aa: CATSSPREAKNIQYF; CDR3nt: TGTGCCACCAGCTCCCCCCGGGAGGCCAAAAACATTCAGTACTTC
d_gene: TRBD2; abundance: many; v_gene: TRBV5-5; len: 15; j_gene: TRBJ2-7; CDR3aa: CASSPPGLGATEQYF; CDR3nt: TGTGCCAGCAGCCCACCGGGACTAGGGGCTACCGAGCAGTACTTC
d_gene: -; abundance: few; v_gene: TRBV19; len: 15; j_gene: TRBJ2-7; CDR3aa: CASSIDVEGTYEQYF; CDR3nt: TGTGCCAGTAGTATAGATGTTGAAGGGACCTACGAGCAGTACTTC
d_gene: -; abundance: many; v_gene: TRBV15; len: 11; j_gene: TRBJ2-4; CDR3aa: CATSRDRVQYF; CDR3nt: TGTGCCACCAGCAGAGATAGGGTTCAGTACTTC